This T cell receptor (beta chain) was documented in a study of blood T cell repertoires in COVID-19. About the research overall: Whether acute or convalescent, the COVID-19 samples came from the United States, Italy and Spain.

TCRdb's copy holds only in-frame clones and misses some; the assay was immunoSEQ multiplex PCR. The sample lists a few hundred thousand clones, roughly 84% occurring once. This clone was seen once. The V gene's germline CDR1 is MNHEY and CDR2 SMNVEV (reference sequence). The V gene lost 2 bases and the J gene lost 4 bases, with 13 bases spanning the gap. The CDR3 contains 15 residues. The chain employs TRBV27 and TRBJ2-3; D gene uncertain. The receptor comes from a woman in her thirties who had recovered from COVID-19. Sequenced sample: peripheral blood. CDR3 loop: CASSLVLSFPDTQYF. The CDR3 nucleotides read TGTGCCAGCAGTTTAGTCTTATCGTTCCCAGATACGCAGTATTTT.